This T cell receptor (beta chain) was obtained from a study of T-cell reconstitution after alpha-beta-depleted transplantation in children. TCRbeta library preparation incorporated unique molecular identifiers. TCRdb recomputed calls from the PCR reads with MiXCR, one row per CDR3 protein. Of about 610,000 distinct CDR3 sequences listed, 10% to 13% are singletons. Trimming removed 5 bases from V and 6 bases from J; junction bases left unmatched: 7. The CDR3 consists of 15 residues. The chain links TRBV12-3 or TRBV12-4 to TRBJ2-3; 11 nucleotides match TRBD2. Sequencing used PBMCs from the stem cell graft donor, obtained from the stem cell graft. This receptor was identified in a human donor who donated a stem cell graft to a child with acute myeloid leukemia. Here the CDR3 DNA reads TGTGCCAGCAGTACTAGCGGGAGATACGCGGATACGCAGTATTTT. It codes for CASSTSGRYADTQYF.